Shown below are 10 T cell receptor beta chains from a single sample sequenced in a study of spatial heterogeneity in lung cancer. TCRdb re-called the 5' RACE reads with MiXCR, one entry per CDR3 protein. The data contain tens of thousands of distinct CDR3 sequences, 7.5% to 8.5% of them seen just once; the ten biggest clones take up more than 12%. Specified time point: sample taken at primary tumor resection. From tumor, nontumor lung or frozen PBMC, whole RNA was taken unsorted for sequencing. Sequenced here: PBMCs, sampled at surgery. The receptors were gathered from a female donor with early-stage non-small cell lung cancer.

This clonotype has ten or more counts. This chain uses TRBV9 with TRBJ2-2; tentatively, D is TRBD2 (6 bases). Trimming took 4 bases from V and 9 from J, leaving 19 bases between them. The CDR3 is 15 residues long. In germline, CDR1 is SGDLS, CDR2 YYNGEE. The CDR3 is CASSTQGAGTRELFF. The DNA of the CDR3 is TGTGCCAGCAGCACCCAGGGCGCGGGAACGAGGGAGCTGTTTTTT. Drawing the rest from reference TRBV9 and TRBJ2-2, the complete variable domain is DSGVTQTPKHLITATGQRVTLRCSPRSGDLSVYWYQQSLDQGLQFLIQYYNGEERAKGNILERFSAQQFPDLHSELNLSSLELGDSALYFCASSTQGAGTRELFFGEGSRLTVL.

This clonotype was seen only once. The rearrangement joins TRBV5-4 to TRBJ1-4; maybe TRBD1 (5 bases). The V and J ends lost 4 bases and 5 bases respectively, with 15 bases between them. Germline values: CDR1 SGHNT, CDR2 YYREEE (reference sequence). CDR3 length equals 15 residues. The CDR3 protein is CASSQSWDANEKLFF. The CDR3 DNA follows: TGTGCCAGCAGCCAAAGTTGGGACGCCAATGAAAAACTGTTTTTT.

This clonotype was picked up many times. The V and J genes are TRBV12-3 or TRBV12-4 and TRBJ1-5; D remains ambiguous. Trimming removed 3 bases from V and 5 bases from J, with 8 bases in between. The CDR3 consists of 13 residues. This CDR3 is CASSFSPHQPQHF. DNA for the CDR3: TGTGCCAGCAGTTTTTCCCCTCATCAGCCCCAGCATTTT.

This clonotype was seen a handful of times. The V and J genes are TRBV11-2 and TRBJ1-1; a possible D gene is TRBD1 (6 bases). The germline V gene has CDR1 SGHAT and CDR2 FQNNGV. Trimming pared 5 bases from V and 4 bases from J, leaving 14 bases between. The CDR3 is made up of 14 amino acids. The DNA of the CDR3 is TGTGCCAGCAGCAGGACAGCGAGGGCCACTGAAGCTTTCTTT. This encodes CASSRTARATEAFF.

This clonotype was found many times. This chain uses TRBV4-1 with TRBJ2-3; either TRBD1 or TRBD2 may supply D (6 bases each). Germline CDR1 reads MGHRA; CDR2 reads YSYEKL. CDR3 length: 17 residues. V lost 4 bases and J lost 3, with 20 bases in between. The CDR3 region is CASSLQGGLPLTDTQYF. The CDR3, as DNA: TGCGCCAGCAGCCTACAAGGGGGACTGCCGCTAACAGATACGCAGTATTTT.

V usage is TRBV5-1 and J usage is TRBJ1-1; weak D call: TRBD1 (5 bases). The CDR3 runs 14 residues. Germline-derived CDR1 and CDR2 are SGHRS and YFSETQ. Trimming cost V 4 bases and J 2 bases, with 12 bases left between them. CDR3 loop: CASSLGRLNTEAFF. The CDR3 nucleotides read TGCGCCAGCAGCCTGGGACGCCTAAACACTGAAGCTTTCTTT.

This clonotype was recorded many times. This chain links TRBV19 with TRBJ2-3, with 7 bases identical to TRBD1. V was pared by 5 bases and J by 1 base, with 6 bases of the junction left unmatched. The CDR3 extends over 15 amino acids. Looked up from germline, CDR1 is LNHDA and CDR2 is SQIVND (reference sequence). CDR3: CASSDQQGRTDTQYF. CDR3 sequence (DNA): TGTGCCAGTAGTGATCAACAGGGGCGCACAGATACGCAGTATTTT. Looking up the rest from reference TRBV19 and TRBJ2-3 gives the full variable domain: DGGITQSPKYLFRKEGQNVTLSCEQNLNHDAMYWYRQDPGQGLRLIYYSQIVNDFQKGDIAEGYSVSREKKESFPLTVTSAQKNPTAFYLCASSDQQGRTDTQYFGPGTRLTVL.

This clonotype was recorded a few times. The rearrangement uses TRBV4-2 and TRBJ2-7, with 8 bases aligning to TRBD1. The V gene end was trimmed by 3 bases and the J gene end by 2 bases; junction bases not matched to a gene: 12. This CDR3 region has 17 residues. The germline gives CDR1 LGHNA, CDR2 YNFKEQ. The DNA for the CDR3 is TGTGCCAGCAGCCATCCCTATGAGACAGGGGTTGCCTACGAGCAGTACTTC. Translating gives CASSHPYETGVAYEQYF.

This clonotype was observed many times. The chain links TRBV5-1 to TRBJ2-1; 7 nucleotides match TRBD2. V gave up 4 bases and J gave up 8 bases; unmatched junction bases: 15. Germline CDR1 SGHRS, CDR2 YFSETQ. The CDR3 covers 16 residues. DNA of the CDR3: TGCGCCAGCAGCCAGGACGCGGCGGGAGCGGAGGATGAGCAGTTCTTC. Amino acids: CASSQDAAGAEDEQFF. Variable domain in full (rest from reference TRBV5-1 and TRBJ2-1): KAGVTQTPRYLIKTRGQQVTLSCSPISGHRSVSWYQQTPGQGLQFLFEYFSETQRNKGNFPGRFSGRQFSNSRSEMNVSTLELGDSALYLCASSQDAAGAEDEQFFGPGTRLTVL.

This clonotype showed up just a few times. This sequence joins TRBV12-3 or TRBV12-4 and TRBJ1-2; no clear D. CDR3 length equals 12 residues. Trimming cost V 3 bases and J 6 bases, with 8 bases left between them. The CDR3 coding sequence is TGTGCCAGCAGTTTGGGCACGGATGGCTACACCTTC. Protein sequence: CASSLGTDGYTF.